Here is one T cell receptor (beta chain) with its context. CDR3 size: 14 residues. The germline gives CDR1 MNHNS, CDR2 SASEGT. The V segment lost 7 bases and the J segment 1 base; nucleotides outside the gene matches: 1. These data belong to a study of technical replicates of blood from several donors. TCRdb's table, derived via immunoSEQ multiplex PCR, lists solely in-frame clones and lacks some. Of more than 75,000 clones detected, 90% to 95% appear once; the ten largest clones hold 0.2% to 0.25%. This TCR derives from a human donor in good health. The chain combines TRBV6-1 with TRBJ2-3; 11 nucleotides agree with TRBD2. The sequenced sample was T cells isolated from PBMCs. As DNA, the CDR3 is TGTGCCAGCACGACTAGCGGGGGCACAGATACGCAGTATTTT. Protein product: CASTTSGGTDTQYF.